This TCR beta chain originates from a study of blood T cell repertoires in COVID-19. About the study: Whether acute or convalescent, the COVID-19 samples came from the United States, Italy and Spain. The analysed material was cDNA or gDNA that came from T cells, B-cell-depleted T cells, or PBMCs.

V shed 3 bases and J shed 2 bases, with 7 bases lying between them. The CDR3 loop spans 13 amino acids. Per the germline V gene, CDR1 is ENHRY and CDR2 is SYGVKD. Original methodology: Counts of nucleated cells, estimated from reference gene primer amplification, were obtained. Assay: immunoSEQ multiplex PCR; the TCRdb copy retains only in-frame clones and omits some. The DNA gave D and trimming, while V, J and clone size come from that table. The sample has 200,000 to 250,000 clones, approximately 87% seen once. This chain uses TRBV10-3 with TRBJ2-5, with D maybe TRBD2 (5 bases). This receptor was obtained from a man in his fifties or sixties who had recovered from COVID-19. What was sequenced was peripheral blood. The DNA of the CDR3 is TGTGCCATCAGTGACAGGAGGCAAGAGACCCAGTACTTC. The encoded protein is CAISDRRQETQYF.